These 11 T cell receptor beta chains share one sample of origin, sequenced in a study of blood T cell repertoires in COVID-19. Measured with immunoSEQ multiplex PCR; TCRdb has only the in-frame clones, and not every one. The sample yields 170,000 or so clones, approximately 88% seen once. Sequencing was performed on peripheral blood. The receptors were gathered from a woman aged 40 to 55 with COVID-19, enrolled during active disease.

V usage is TRBV5-1 and J usage is TRBJ1-2; a possible D gene is TRBD1 (6 bases). CDR1 and CDR2 from the germline V gene are SGHRS and YFSETQ. Trimming left V 3 bases short and J 1 base short, with 10 bases between. This CDR3 has 14 amino acids. CDR3 in DNA: TGCGCCAGCAGCTCCCTACAGGGTAACTATGGCTACACCTTC. Translated, it gives CASSSLQGNYGYTF.

A remark on this clone: A read error is the likely source, as a far larger clone sits one nucleotide away. The rearrangement links TRBV7-9 to TRBJ1-2; TRBD1 agrees at 9 bases. Trimming cost V 4 bases and J 4 bases; bases outside gene matches: 4. The CDR3 consists of 14 residues. The V gene's germline CDR1 is SEHNR and CDR2 FQNEAQ (reference sequence). CDR3 loop: CASSSGTGTYGYTF. The CDR3 nucleotides are TGTGCCAGCAGCTCCGGGACAGGGACCTATGGCTACACCTTC.

V usage is TRBV9 and J usage is TRBJ2-7; 9 nucleotides line up with TRBD1. CDR3 length: 14 amino acids. V lost 3 bases, J lost 4 bases, and 5 bases stayed unmatched. Germline V CDR1 and CDR2: SGDLS, YYNGEE. DNA of the CDR3: TGTGCCAGCAGCGCCGGGGACAGGGTTTACGAGCAGTACTTC. Its translation: CASSAGDRVYEQYF.

V is TRBV7-3 and J is TRBJ2-1; a possible D gene is TRBD2 (5 bases). CDR3 length: 15 amino acids. Trimming removed 2 bases at V and 8 bases at J, with 16 bases between. Germline CDR1 reads SGHTA; CDR2 reads FQGTGA. The CDR3 sequence is CASSLRPVMRDEQFF. In DNA form, the CDR3 reads TGTGCCAGCAGCTTACGGCCCGTGATGAGGGATGAGCAGTTCTTC.

V usage is TRBV7-8 and J usage is TRBJ2-7; D may be TRBD1 (6 bases). CDR1 SGHVS and CDR2 FQNEAQ come from the germline V gene. This CDR3 is 13 amino acids long. V was clipped by 4 bases and J by 2 bases, with 9 bases between them. The CDR3 DNA sequence: TGTGCCAGCAGCTCGACAGGAACCTACGAGCAGTACTTC. Its translation is CASSSTGTYEQYF. The full variable domain, completed using reference TRBV7-8 and TRBJ2-7, is GAGVSQSPRYKVAKRGQDVALRCDPISGHVSLFWYQQALGQGPEFLTYFQNEAQLDKSGLPSDRFFAERPEGSVSTLKIQRTQQEDSAVYLCASSSTGTYEQYFGPGTRLTVT.

In the case of this clone: Other DNA sequences within the sample encode an identical CDR3. The V and J genes are TRBV19 and TRBJ2-3, with 8 positions matching TRBD2. In germline, CDR1 is LNHDA, CDR2 SQIVND (reference sequence). There are 14 residues in the CDR3. With 4 bases clipped from V and 0 bases from J, the junction kept 0 bases outside the gene matches. Here the CDR3 DNA reads TGTGCCAGTAGTACTAGCGGGAGCACAGATACGCAGTATTTT. Encoded protein: CASSTSGSTDTQYF.

CDR3 DNA: TGTGCCAGTAGTCCCCGGGACAGGGGGCCCAGCGGGGGGGTAGATACGCAGTATTTT. It yields the protein CASSPRDRGPSGGVDTQYF. The chain recombines TRBV19 with TRBJ2-3; 12 bases align to TRBD1. Germline values: CDR1 LNHDA, CDR2 SQIVND (reference sequence). This CDR3 is built from 19 residues. Unmatched junction bases numbered 17, after V lost 5 bases and J lost 5 bases.

This clone was seen a few times. The V and J genes are TRBV6-6 and TRBJ2-7; D is undetermined. The CDR3 is 14 amino acids. CDR1 is MNHNY, CDR2 SVGAGI, per germline (reference sequence). V lost 2 bases and J lost 1, with 9 bases in between. The chain's CDR3 is CASSYLVGSYEQYF. CDR3 nucleotides: TGTGCCAGCAGTTACCTAGTTGGGTCCTACGAGCAGTACTTC.

This chain links TRBV3-1 (or the pseudogene TRBV3-2) with TRBJ1-1; D may be TRBD1 (6 bases). In germline, CDR1 is LGHDT, CDR2 YNNKEL (reference sequence). The CDR3 has 17 amino acids. V was clipped by 4 bases and J by 1 base, with 19 bases between them. The CDR3 nucleotides are TGTGCCAGCAGCCGGACAGTTCCCAACCCCTGGAACACTGAAGCTTTCTTT. The encoded protein is CASSRTVPNPWNTEAFF.

The chain joins TRBV10-2 to TRBJ2-4; 10 bases match TRBD1. V trimming: 6 bases; J trimming: 5 bases; junction bases outside the gene matches: 10. CDR3 length: 16 amino acids. CDR1 is WSHSY, CDR2 SAAADI, per germline. The DNA of the CDR3 is TGCGCCAGCAGCACCGGGACAGGGGCCGGACAAAACATTCAGTACTTC. Translating it yields CASSTGTGAGQNIQYF.

This clone was seen once. The chain recombines TRBV6-5 with TRBJ1-5, with TRBD1 as a possible D gene (5 bases). The CDR3 is 16 amino acids. V shed 4 bases and J shed 7 bases, with 20 bases lying between them. CDR1 is MNHEY and CDR2 is SVGAGI in the germline V gene. The CDR3 nucleotides are TGTGCCAGCAGTTTAATCTCCGGGGGTGTTGGGCAGCCCCAGCATTTT. Translated, it gives CASSLISGGVGQPQHF.